These 7 T cell receptor beta chains were all obtained from the same sample, sequenced in a study of long-term antiretroviral therapy in people with HIV. The assay used was immunoSEQ (version v3.0), run at survey level. TCRdb keeps only in-frame clones here, not all; method: immunoSEQ multiplex PCR. The data contain over 30,000 clones, 86% of them seen just once; the ten biggest clones take up 4%. This specimen was unsorted PBMCs, taken 1.2 years after starting antiretroviral therapy. These receptors were obtained from a woman aged 45-60 years with HIV.

The V gene is TRBV4-1, the J gene TRBJ2-7; either TRBD1 or TRBD2 may fit D (5 bases each). Germline V gene sequence: CDR1 MGHRA, CDR2 YSYEKL. V dropped 3 bases and J dropped 3 bases, with 12 bases sitting between them. CDR3 length: 14 amino acids. CDR3 in DNA: TGCGCCAGCAGCCAGAGGCAGGGAGACTACGAGCAGTACTTC. Amino acid sequence: CASSQRQGDYEQYF.

The V gene is TRBV7-9, the J gene TRBJ2-3; TRBD2 matches at 8 bases. The germline gives CDR1 SEHNR, CDR2 FQNEAQ (reference sequence). CDR3 length: 18 residues. V was pared by 4 bases and J by 2 bases, with 14 bases of the junction left unmatched. The CDR3: CASSSQGGRGAVTDTQYF. DNA of the CDR3: TGTGCCAGCAGCTCGCAAGGAGGGCGGGGGGCGGTCACAGATACGCAGTATTTT.

The rearrangement uses TRBV6-5 and TRBJ1-4; D perhaps matches TRBD1 (5 bases). The CDR3 is 15 residues long. Per germline, CDR1 MNHEY and CDR2 SVGAGI. Trimming removed 5 bases at V and 0 bases at J, with 10 bases between. The CDR3 protein is CASSGMTATNEKLFF. CDR3 DNA sequence: TGTGCCAGCAGTGGCATGACAGCAACTAATGAAAAACTGTTTTTT.

This clone occurred once. At one boundary the junction diverges from the germline segment, which might be a read error. The chain has TRBV19 and TRBJ1-1, with D tentatively TRBD1 (6 bases). In germline, CDR1 is LNHDA, CDR2 SQIVND (reference sequence). The CDR3 runs 16 residues. The DNA of the CDR3 is TGTGCCAGTAGCCCTCCCTCGGGGCAGGGGAACGCTGAAGCTTTCTTT. Residues: CASSPPSGQGNAEAFF.

The J gene is TRBJ2-7, the V gene TRBV11-1; D is uncertain. Germline CDR1 SGHAT, CDR2 FQDESV (reference sequence). The CDR3 contains 15 residues. V dropped 5 bases and J dropped 2 bases, with 16 bases sitting between them. For the CDR3, the DNA is TGTGCCAGCAGCCTATTCCGGTTCGGACCCTACGAGCAGTACTTC. This translates into CASSLFRFGPYEQYF.

CDR3 residues: CASSPTGAGAETQYF. DNA of the CDR3: TGTGCCAGCAGCCCAACGGGGGCTGGGGCAGAGACCCAGTACTTC. The chain joins TRBV11-2 to TRBJ2-5, with D possibly called TRBD1 or TRBD2 (6 bases each). Germline CDR1 SGHAT, CDR2 FQNNGV. This CDR3 is 15 amino acids long. V lost 5 bases and J lost 4, with 17 bases in between.

This chain links TRBV29-1 with TRBJ1-3; 7 bases align to TRBD1. The V gene end was trimmed by 6 bases and the J gene end by 0 bases; junction bases not matched to a gene: 2. Germline-derived CDR1 and CDR2 are SQVTM and ANQGSEA. The CDR3 is 13 residues long. CDR3 residues: CSVGTVSGNTIYF. CDR3 DNA: TGCAGCGTCGGGACAGTCTCTGGAAACACCATATATTTT.